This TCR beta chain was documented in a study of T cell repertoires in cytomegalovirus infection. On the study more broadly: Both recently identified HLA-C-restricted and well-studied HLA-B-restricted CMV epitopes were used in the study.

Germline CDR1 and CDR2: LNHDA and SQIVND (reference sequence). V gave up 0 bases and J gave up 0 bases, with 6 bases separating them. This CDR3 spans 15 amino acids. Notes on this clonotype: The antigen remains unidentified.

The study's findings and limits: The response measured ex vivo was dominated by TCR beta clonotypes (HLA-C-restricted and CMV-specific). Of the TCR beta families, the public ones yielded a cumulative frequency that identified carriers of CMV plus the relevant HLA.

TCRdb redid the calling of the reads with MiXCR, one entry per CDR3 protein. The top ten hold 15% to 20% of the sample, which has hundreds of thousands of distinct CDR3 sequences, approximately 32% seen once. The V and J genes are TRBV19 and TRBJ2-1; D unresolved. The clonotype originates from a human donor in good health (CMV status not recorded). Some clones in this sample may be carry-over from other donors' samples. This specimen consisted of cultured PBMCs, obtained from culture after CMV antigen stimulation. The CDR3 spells CASSIEDLSYNEQFF. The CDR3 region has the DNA TGTGCCAGTAGTATAGAGGACCTCTCCTACAATGAGCAGTTCTTC.